This entry lists 6 T cell receptor beta chains sequenced from one sample in a study of OX40 agonist ivuxolimab in advanced cancers. Sequenced by immunoSEQ multiplex PCR; TCRdb stores in-frame clones only, minus some. The data hold tens of thousands of clones, with about 90% observed a single time. This specimen consisted of CD4+ or CD8+ T cells sorted from blood, obtained in a trial of the OX40 agonist ivuxolimab. All receptors come from an adult with an advanced solid tumor such as melanoma, head and neck, liver or kidney cancer.

The J gene is TRBJ2-1, the V gene TRBV7-2; weak D call: TRBD1 (5 bases). There are 14 residues in the CDR3. The V end lost 7 bases, the J end lost 1 base, and 11 bases lay between the germline ends. In germline, CDR1 is SGHTA, CDR2 FQGNSA. The CDR3 DNA reads as TGTGCCAGCAACCGTGGGGCATCCTACAATGAGCAGTTCTTC. Translation: CASNRGASYNEQFF.

V usage is TRBV28 and J usage is TRBJ1-5, with TRBD1 matching over 9 bases. The CDR3 has 17 amino acids. CDR1 is MDHEN and CDR2 is SYDVKM in the germline V gene. V dropped 6 bases and J dropped 3; count of bases not matched to a gene: 12. CDR3 DNA: TGTGCCAGCAGGATGTGGACAGGGGAGACCTCCAATCAGCCCCAGCATTTT. It is translated as CASRMWTGETSNQPQHF. The full variable domain, with the rest looked up from reference TRBV28 and TRBJ1-5, is DVKVTQSSRYLVKRTGEKVFLECVQDMDHENMFWYRQDPGLGLRLIYFSYDVKMKEKGDIPEGYSVSREKKERFSLILESASTNQTSMYLCASRMWTGETSNQPQHFGDGTRLSIL.

This rearrangement joins TRBV5-1 to TRBJ1-1; 8 bases are shared with TRBD1. The CDR3 is made up of 15 amino acids. Germline V lookup: CDR1 SGHRS, CDR2 YFSETQ. V lost 4 bases to trimming and J lost 8 bases; unmatched junction nucleotides: 13. The CDR3 DNA follows: TGCGCCAGCAGCGTACGACAGGGGACCGGAAAAGAAGCTTTCTTT. It encodes CASSVRQGTGKEAFF.

The chain links TRBV6-5 to TRBJ1-1; D perhaps matches TRBD1 (5 bases). V lost 7 bases, J lost 1 base, and 10 bases lay in between. The CDR3 consists of 13 residues. In germline, CDR1 is MNHEY, CDR2 SVGAGI. The CDR3 protein is CASIRDGNTEAFF. The CDR3 nucleotides are TGTGCCAGCATTAGGGACGGGAACACTGAAGCTTTCTTT.

The chain uses TRBV29-1 and TRBJ2-1; no reliable D call. Germline assignment: CDR1 SQVTM and CDR2 ANQGSEA. This CDR3 spans 15 amino acids. The V end lost 7 bases, the J end lost 8 bases, and 24 bases lay between the germline ends. The CDR3 DNA is TGCAGCGGCAGCGAAATAGGGCCTCACCGCTATGAGCAGTTCTTC. This codes for CSGSEIGPHRYEQFF.

The V and J genes are TRBV7-2 and TRBJ2-5; 9 bases are a match to TRBD2. Germline V gene lookup returns CDR1 SGHTA and CDR2 FQGNSA. The CDR3 sequence is 14 residues long. J gave up 3 bases and V 5 bases, and 4 bases lay outside the gene matches. CDR3 bases: TGTGCCAGCAGCGGACGACTAGCGGAAGAGACCCAGTACTTC. Translating gives CASSGRLAEETQYF.